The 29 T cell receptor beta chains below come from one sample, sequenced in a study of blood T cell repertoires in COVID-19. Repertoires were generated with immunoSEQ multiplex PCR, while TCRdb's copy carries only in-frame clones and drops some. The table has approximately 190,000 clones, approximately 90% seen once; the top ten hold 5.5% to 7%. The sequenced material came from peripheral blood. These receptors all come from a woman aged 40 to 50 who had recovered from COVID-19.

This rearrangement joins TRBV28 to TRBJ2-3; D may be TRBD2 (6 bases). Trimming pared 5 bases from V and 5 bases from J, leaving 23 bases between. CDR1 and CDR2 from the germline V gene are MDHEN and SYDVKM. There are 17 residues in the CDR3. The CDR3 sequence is CASSPPMGGDYGDTQYF. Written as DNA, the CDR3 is TGTGCCAGCAGTCCCCCCATGGGAGGAGATTACGGAGATACGCAGTATTTT. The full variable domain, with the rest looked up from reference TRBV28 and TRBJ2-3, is DVKVTQSSRYLVKRTGEKVFLECVQDMDHENMFWYRQDPGLGLRLIYFSYDVKMKEKGDIPEGYSVSREKKERFSLILESASTNQTSMYLCASSPPMGGDYGDTQYFGPGTRLTVL.

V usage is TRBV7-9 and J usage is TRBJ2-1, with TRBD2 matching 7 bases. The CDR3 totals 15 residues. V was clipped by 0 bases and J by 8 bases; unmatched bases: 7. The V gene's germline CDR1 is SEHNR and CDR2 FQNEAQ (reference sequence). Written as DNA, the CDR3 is TGTGCCAGCAGCTTAGCGGCGGGACTAAGGGATGAGCAGTTCTTC. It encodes CASSLAAGLRDEQFF.

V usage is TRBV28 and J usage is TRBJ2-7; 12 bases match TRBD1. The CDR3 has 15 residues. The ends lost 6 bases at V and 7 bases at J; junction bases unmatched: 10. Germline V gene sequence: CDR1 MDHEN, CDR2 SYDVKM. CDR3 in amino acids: CASSNRDRGRREQYF. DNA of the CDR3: TGTGCCAGCAGCAACCGGGACAGGGGGCGCAGGGAGCAGTACTTC.

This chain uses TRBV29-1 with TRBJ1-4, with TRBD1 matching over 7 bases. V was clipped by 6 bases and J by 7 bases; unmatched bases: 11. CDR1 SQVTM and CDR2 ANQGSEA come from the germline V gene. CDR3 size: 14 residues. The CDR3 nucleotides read TGCAGCGTGAGCAGGGGGTACGTGGGTGAAAAACTGTTTTTT. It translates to CSVSRGYVGEKLFF.

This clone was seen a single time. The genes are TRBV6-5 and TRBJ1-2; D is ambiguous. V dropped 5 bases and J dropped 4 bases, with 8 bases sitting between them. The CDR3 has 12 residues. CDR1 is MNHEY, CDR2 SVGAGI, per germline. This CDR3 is CASSPSGYGYTF. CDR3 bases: TGTGCCAGCAGTCCGTCAGGCTATGGCTACACCTTC.

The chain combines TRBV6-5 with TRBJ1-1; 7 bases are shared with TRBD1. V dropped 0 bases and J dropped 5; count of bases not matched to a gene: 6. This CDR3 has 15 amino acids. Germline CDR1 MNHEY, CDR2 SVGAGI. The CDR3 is CASSYSATGQTEAFF. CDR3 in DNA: TGTGCCAGCAGTTACTCGGCGACAGGGCAGACTGAAGCTTTCTTT.

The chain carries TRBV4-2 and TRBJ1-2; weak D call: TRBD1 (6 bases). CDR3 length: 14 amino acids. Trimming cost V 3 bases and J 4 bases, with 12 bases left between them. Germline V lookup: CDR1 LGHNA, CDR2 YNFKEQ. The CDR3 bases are TGTGCCAGCAGCCATCAGACAGGTTCCTATGGCTACACCTTC. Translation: CASSHQTGSYGYTF.

CDR3 bases: TGTGCCAGCAGCTTTGCGACTAGCGGGAGCTACGAGCAGTACTTC. It yields the protein CASSFATSGSYEQYF. The chain carries TRBV7-9 and TRBJ2-7; 12 positions match TRBD2. The CDR3 spans 15 residues. Trimming removed 3 bases from V and 3 bases from J; junction bases left unmatched: 3. In germline, CDR1 is SEHNR, CDR2 FQNEAQ (reference sequence).

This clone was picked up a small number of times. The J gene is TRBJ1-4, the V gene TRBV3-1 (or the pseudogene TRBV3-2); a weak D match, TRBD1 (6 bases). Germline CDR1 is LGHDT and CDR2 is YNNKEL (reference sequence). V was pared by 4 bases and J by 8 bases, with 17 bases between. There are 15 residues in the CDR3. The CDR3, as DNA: TGTGCCAGCAGCCCGCACAGGGTCGGATCCGAAAAACTGTTTTTT. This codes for CASSPHRVGSEKLFF.

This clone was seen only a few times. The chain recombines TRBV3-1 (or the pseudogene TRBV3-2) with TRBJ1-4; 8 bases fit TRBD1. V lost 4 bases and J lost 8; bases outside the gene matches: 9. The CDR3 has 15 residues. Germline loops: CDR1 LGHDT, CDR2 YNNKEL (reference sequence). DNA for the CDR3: TGTGCCAGCAGCCCTAGGACAGGGCTTTTAGAAAAACTGTTTTTT. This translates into CASSPRTGLLEKLFF.

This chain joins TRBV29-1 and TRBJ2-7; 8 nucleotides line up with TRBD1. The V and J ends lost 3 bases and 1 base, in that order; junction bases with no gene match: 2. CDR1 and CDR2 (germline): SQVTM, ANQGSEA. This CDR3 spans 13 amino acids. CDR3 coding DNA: TGCAGCGTTGACGGGACAGGATCCTACGAGCAGTACTTC. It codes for CSVDGTGSYEQYF.

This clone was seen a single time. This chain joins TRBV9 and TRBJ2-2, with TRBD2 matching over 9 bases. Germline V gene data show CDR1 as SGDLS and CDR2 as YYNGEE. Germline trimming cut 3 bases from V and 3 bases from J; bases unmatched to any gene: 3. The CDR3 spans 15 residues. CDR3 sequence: CASSGTSAYTGELFF. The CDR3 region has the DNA TGTGCCAGCAGCGGGACTAGCGCCTACACCGGGGAGCTGTTTTTT.

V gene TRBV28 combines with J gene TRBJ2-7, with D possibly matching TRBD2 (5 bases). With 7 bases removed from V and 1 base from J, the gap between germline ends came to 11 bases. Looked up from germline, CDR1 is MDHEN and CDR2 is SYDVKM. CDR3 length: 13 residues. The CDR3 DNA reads TGTGCCAGCACGAGAGCGGCGTCCTACGAGCAGTACTTC. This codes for CASTRAASYEQYF.

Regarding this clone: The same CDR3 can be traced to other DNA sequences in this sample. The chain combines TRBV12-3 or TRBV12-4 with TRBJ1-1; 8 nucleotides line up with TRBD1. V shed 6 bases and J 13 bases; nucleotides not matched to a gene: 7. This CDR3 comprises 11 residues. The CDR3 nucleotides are TGTGCCAGCAGAGGGACAGGAGGATTTTTCTTT. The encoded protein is CASRGTGGFFF.

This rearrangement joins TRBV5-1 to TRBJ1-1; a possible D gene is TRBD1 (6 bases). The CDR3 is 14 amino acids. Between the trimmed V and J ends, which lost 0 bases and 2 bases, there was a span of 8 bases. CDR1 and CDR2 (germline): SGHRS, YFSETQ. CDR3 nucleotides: TGCGCCAGCAGCTTGGGCAGGGGAAACACTGAAGCTTTCTTT. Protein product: CASSLGRGNTEAFF. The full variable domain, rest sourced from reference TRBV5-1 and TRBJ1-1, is KAGVTQTPRYLIKTRGQQVTLSCSPISGHRSVSWYQQTPGQGLQFLFEYFSETQRNKGNFPGRFSGRQFSNSRSEMNVSTLELGDSALYLCASSLGRGNTEAFFGQGTRLTVV.

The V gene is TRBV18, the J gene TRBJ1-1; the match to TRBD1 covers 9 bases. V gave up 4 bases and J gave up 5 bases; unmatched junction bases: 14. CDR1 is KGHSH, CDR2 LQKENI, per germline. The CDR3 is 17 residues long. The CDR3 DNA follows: TGTGCCAGCTCACAATCTCGGAGACAGGGGGGTTCGACTGAAGCTTTCTTT. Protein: CASSQSRRQGGSTEAFF.

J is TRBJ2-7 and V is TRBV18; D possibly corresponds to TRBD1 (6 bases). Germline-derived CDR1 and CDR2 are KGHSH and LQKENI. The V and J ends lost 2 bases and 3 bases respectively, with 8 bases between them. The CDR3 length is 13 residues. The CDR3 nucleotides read TGTGCCAGCTCACCAGACAGGAACTACGAGCAGTACTTC. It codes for CASSPDRNYEQYF.

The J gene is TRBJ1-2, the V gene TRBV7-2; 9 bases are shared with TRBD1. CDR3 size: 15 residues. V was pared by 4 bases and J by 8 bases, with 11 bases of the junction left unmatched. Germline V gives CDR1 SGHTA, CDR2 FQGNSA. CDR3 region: CASSSQGQGASGYTF. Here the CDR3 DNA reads TGTGCCAGCAGCTCTCAGGGACAGGGAGCGTCCGGCTACACCTTC.

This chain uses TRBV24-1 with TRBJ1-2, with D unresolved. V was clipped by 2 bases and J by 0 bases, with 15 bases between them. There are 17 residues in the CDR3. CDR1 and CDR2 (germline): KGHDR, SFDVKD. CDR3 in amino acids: CATSDSWTDSPNYGYTF. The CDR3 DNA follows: TGTGCCACCAGTGATTCTTGGACGGACTCTCCTAACTATGGCTACACCTTC.

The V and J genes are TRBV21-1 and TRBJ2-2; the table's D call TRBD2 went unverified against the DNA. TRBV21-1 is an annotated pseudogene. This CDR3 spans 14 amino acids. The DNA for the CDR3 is TGTGCCAGCAGCGACGGGAGTACGAACGGGGAGCTGTTTTTT. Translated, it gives CASSDGSTNGELFF.

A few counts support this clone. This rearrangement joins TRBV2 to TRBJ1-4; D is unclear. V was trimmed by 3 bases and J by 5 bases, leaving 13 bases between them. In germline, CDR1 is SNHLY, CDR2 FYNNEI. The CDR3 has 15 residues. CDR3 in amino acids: CASSDSGGRNEKLFF. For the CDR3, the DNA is TGTGCCAGCAGTGACTCCGGAGGACGGAATGAAAAACTGTTTTTT.

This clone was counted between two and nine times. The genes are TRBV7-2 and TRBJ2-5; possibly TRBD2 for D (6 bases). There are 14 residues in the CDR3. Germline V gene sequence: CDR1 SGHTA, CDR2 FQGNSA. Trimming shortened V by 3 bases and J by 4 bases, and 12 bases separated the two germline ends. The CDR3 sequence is CASSLAEGPETQYF. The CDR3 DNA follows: TGTGCCAGCAGCTTGGCGGAGGGCCCAGAGACCCAGTACTTC. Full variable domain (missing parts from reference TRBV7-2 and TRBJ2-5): GAGVSQSPSNKVTEKGKDVELRCDPISGHTALYWYRQSLGQGLEFLIYFQGNSAPDKSGLPSDRFSAERTGGSVSTLTIQRTQQEDSAVYLCASSLAEGPETQYFGPGTRLLVL.

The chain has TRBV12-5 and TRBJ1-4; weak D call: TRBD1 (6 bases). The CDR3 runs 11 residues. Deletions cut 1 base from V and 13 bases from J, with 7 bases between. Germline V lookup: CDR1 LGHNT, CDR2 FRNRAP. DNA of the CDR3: TGTGCTAGTGGTTTGGAGGACAGACTGTTTTTT. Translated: CASGLEDRLFF.

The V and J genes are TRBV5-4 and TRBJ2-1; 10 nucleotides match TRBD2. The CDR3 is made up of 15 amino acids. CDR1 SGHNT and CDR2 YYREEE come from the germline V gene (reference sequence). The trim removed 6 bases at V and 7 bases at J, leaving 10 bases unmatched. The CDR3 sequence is CASTSGSSFPNEQFF. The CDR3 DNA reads TGTGCCAGCACTAGCGGGAGTTCCTTCCCGAATGAGCAGTTCTTC.

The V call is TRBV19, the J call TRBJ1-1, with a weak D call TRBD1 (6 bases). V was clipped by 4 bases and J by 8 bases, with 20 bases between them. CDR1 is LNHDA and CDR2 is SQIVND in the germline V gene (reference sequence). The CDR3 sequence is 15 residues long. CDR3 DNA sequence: TGTGCCAGTAGTACCCGGGGTATGGGGGCTTCGGAAGCTTTCTTT. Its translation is CASSTRGMGASEAFF.

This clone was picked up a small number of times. CDR3 loop: CASSAGTGYQPQHF. The CDR3 region has the DNA TGTGCCAGCAGCGCAGGGACAGGGTACCAGCCCCAGCATTTT. The chain links TRBV7-9 to TRBJ1-5; 9 bases match TRBD1. V shed 5 bases, J shed 7 bases, and the junction held 6 bases outside the gene matches. The V gene's germline CDR1 is SEHNR and CDR2 FQNEAQ (reference sequence). This CDR3 comprises 14 residues.

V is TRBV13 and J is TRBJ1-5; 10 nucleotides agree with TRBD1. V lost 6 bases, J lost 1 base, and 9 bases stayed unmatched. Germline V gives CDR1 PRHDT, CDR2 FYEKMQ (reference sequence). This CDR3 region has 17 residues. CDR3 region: CASRARDRGGSNQPQHF. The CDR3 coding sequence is TGTGCCAGCAGGGCGCGGGACAGGGGTGGGAGCAATCAGCCCCAGCATTTT.

The CDR3 is CATSRVGDNRPYEQYF. The CDR3 nucleotides read TGTGCCACCAGCAGAGTTGGGGACAACCGACCCTACGAGCAGTACTTC. V is TRBV15 and J is TRBJ2-7; D is perhaps TRBD1 (6 bases). V was shortened by 1 base and J by 2 bases, with 15 bases between the two germline ends. The CDR3 covers 16 residues. Per germline, CDR1 LNHNV and CDR2 YYDKDF (reference sequence).

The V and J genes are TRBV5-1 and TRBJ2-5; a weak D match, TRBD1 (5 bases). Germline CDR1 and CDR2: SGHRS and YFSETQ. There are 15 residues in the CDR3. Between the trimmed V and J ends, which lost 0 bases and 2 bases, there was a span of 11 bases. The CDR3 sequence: CASSLGAGPQETQYF. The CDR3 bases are TGCGCCAGCAGCTTGGGGGCAGGGCCTCAAGAGACCCAGTACTTC.